This TCR beta chain originates from a study of T cell responses to AZD1222 COVID-19 vaccine. General study points: Seropositive status at baseline applied to only six AZD1222 recipients. Close to half of spike-specific TCRs reportedly recognize unmutated variant regions. Donors skewed white British and female; clonal diversity was possibly underestimated.

This CDR3 has 14 amino acids. Germline loops: CDR1 LGHDT, CDR2 YNNKEL (reference sequence). V was cut by 0 bases and J by 7 bases, with 12 bases left in between. This clone was seen only once. Its antigen is unidentified. Libraries were prepared by immunoSEQ multiplex PCR; TCRdb keeps only in-frame clonotypes and omits some of them. In the table there are some 180,000 clones, roughly nine tenths of which are singletons. The rearrangement links TRBV3-1 (or the pseudogene TRBV3-2) to TRBJ1-2; no firm D call. This TCR was sampled from an adult who received the AZD1222 COVID-19 vaccine. The material sequenced was peripheral blood, taken 28 days after the second AZD1222 dose. CDR3 DNA sequence: TGTGCCAGCAGCCAAGATTGGTGGTTCACTGGCTACACCTTC. This codes for CASSQDWWFTGYTF.